This is a list of T cell receptor beta chains from one sample in a study of blood T cells in healthy people across ages. Via MiXCR, TCRdb re-called the 5' RACE reads, giving one row per CDR3 protein. The data show 650,000 to 800,000 distinct CDR3 sequences, around 45% seen once. The material sequenced was blood. These receptors were obtained from a man aged 55 to 70 in good health. Each CDR3 is given with its conserved first and last residue. The D gene is left open where the match is weak. Some rows mark clone size as missing; the rest say once, few, many or name a class of expanded clone.

J gene	D gene	V gene	CDR3 length	clone size	CDR3 DNA	CDR3 protein
TRBJ2-7	TRBD1	TRBV6-7	15	few	TGTGCCGGTGGACAGGACAAGCCTAGCTCCTACGAGCAGTACTTC	CAGGQDKPSSYEQYF
TRBJ2-7	TRBD1	TRBV6-2/TRBV6-3	15	.	TGTGCCAGCAGTCCCTCGGAACAGGGGACCTACGAGCAGTACTTC	CASSPSEQGTYEQYF
TRBJ2-7	.	TRBV7-9	15	.	TGTGCCAGCAGCCCACGGACACCGTCTTCCTACGAGCAGTACTTC	CASSPRTPSSYEQYF
TRBJ2-5	TRBD1	TRBV7-8	16	.	TGTGCCAGCAGCCCAAGGACAGGCAATATTCAAGAGACCCAGTACTTC	CASSPRTGNIQETQYF
TRBJ1-5	.	TRBV5-5	18	.	TGTGCCAGCAGCTTGGGCGACAGGCGGCCCTATAGCAATCAGCCCCAGCATTTT	CASSLGDRRPYSNQPQHF
TRBJ1-5	.	TRBV20-1	15	.	TGCAGTGCTAGAGATCCAGGGGCCTCCTATCAGCCCCAGCATTTT	CSARDPGASYQPQHF
TRBJ2-5	TRBD2	TRBV24-1	18	few	TGTGCCACCAGTGACCCACCGGGACTAGCGGGGGGGCGCGAGACCCAGTACTTC	CATSDPPGLAGGRETQYF
TRBJ1-4	.	TRBV27	13	few	TGTGCCAGCAGTTTGGGGAAAAATGAAAAACTGTTTTTT	CASSLGKNEKLFF
TRBJ2-3	TRBD1	TRBV2	14	.	TGTGCCAGCGTGAGAACAGGGGGACCAGATACGCAGTATTTT	CASVRTGGPDTQYF
TRBJ2-4	.	TRBV11-2	21	.	TGTGCCAGCAGCTTCCCGGCGCGGCAGGGCGCACGACCCATAGCCAAAAACATTCTGTACTTC	CASSFPARQGARPIAKNILYF
TRBJ2-7	.	TRBV20-1	15	.	TGCAGTGCCAGAGGAGCCCAGGCGGACTCCTACGAGCAGTACTTC	CSARGAQADSYEQYF
TRBJ2-7	TRBD1	TRBV11-3	15	.	TGTGCCAGCAGCTTAGACCGGACAGGGATCTACGAGCAGTACTTC	CASSLDRTGIYEQYF
TRBJ1-1	.	TRBV29-1	12	few	TGCAGCGTGAAACAGGGGAACACTGAAGCTTTCTTT	CSVKQGNTEAFF
TRBJ2-3	TRBD2	TRBV12-3/TRBV12-4	15	.	TGTGCCAGCAAAACCTCGGGGGGGCATACAGATACGCAGTATTTT	CASKTSGGHTDTQYF
TRBJ2-1	.	TRBV4-3	15	.	TGCGTCAGCAGCCAAGGTCAGGGCCTCCAGAATGAGCAGTTCTTC	CVSSQGQGLQNEQFF
TRBJ2-1	.	TRBV5-5	15	.	TGTGCCAGCAGCTTGGTGGTAAGCTCCTACAATGAGCAGTTCTTC	CASSLVVSSYNEQFF
TRBJ2-5	.	TRBV20-1	14	.	TGCAGTGCATCTCTCGGGGGAAGGGGGGAGACCCAGTACTTC	CSASLGGRGETQYF
TRBJ2-1	.	TRBV9	15	.	TGTGCCAGCAGCCCCTCAGCCCTCGCGGCCCGTGAGCAGTTCTTC	CASSPSALAAREQFF
TRBJ1-2	.	TRBV12-3/TRBV12-4	12	.	TGTGCCAGCAGTTTAGGGGTCGGAGGCTACACCTTC	CASSLGVGGYTF
TRBJ1-2	TRBD1	TRBV20-1	17	.	TGCAGTGCCCCAGACATACAAGAGACAGGGGGAATCTGTGGCTACACCTTC	CSAPDIQETGGICGYTF
TRBJ2-7	.	TRBV3-1	13	.	TGTGCCAGCAGCCATTTCGGGTACAATGAGCAGTACTTC	CASSHFGYNEQYF
TRBJ2-3	.	TRBV7-2	13	few	TGTGCCAGCAGCTTCGATCTAGGAGATACGCAGTATTTT	CASSFDLGDTQYF
TRBJ1-6	.	TRBV30	13	.	TGTGCCTGGAGTGTGATTGAAGGTTCACCCCTCCACTTT	CAWSVIEGSPLHF
TRBJ2-1	TRBD1	TRBV4-1	16	.	TGCGCCAGCAGCCAAGTCGACAGGGCGATCTACAATGAGCAGTTCTTC	CASSQVDRAIYNEQFF
TRBJ2-7	TRBD2	TRBV5-1	16	many	TGCGCCAGCAGCACTGGGACTAGCGGGGATATCTACGAGCAGTACTTC	CASSTGTSGDIYEQYF
TRBJ2-7	.	TRBV6-5	14	few	TGTGCCAGCAGTTACTCTTCAGTGGTCTACGAGCAGTACTTC	CASSYSSVVYEQYF
TRBJ2-7	TRBD2	TRBV5-1	14	.	TGCGCCAGCAGCTTGGTGACTAGCGGGGACGAGCAGTACTTC	CASSLVTSGDEQYF